These T cell receptor beta chains were read from a single sample in a study of control samples from healthy donors and cancer patients. Here immunoSEQ multiplex PCR was the method, and the copy in TCRdb shows in-frame clones only, minus some. The sample holds around 49,000 clones, roughly 90% seen once. Sequencing was performed on PBMCs. Every receptor here comes from a man aged 35 to 55 with colorectal cancer. CDR3s include the opening cysteine and the closing phenylalanine or tryptophan. The D gene is left open where the match is weak. Some rows mark clone size as missing; the rest say once, few, many or name a class of expanded clone.

v_call	clone_size	d_call	j_call	cdr3_nt	cdr3_aa
TRBV6-1	.	.	TRBJ1-1	TGTGCCAGCAGTTTCCGTCAGAACGAAGCTTTCTTT	CASSFRQNEAFF
TRBV7-6	.	.	TRBJ2-1	TGTGCCAGCAGCTTATGGGGTGGATCAAGCTCCTACAATGAGCAGTTCTTC	CASSLWGGSSSYNEQFF
TRBV9	.	.	TRBJ2-1	TGTGCCAGCAGCGTGGCGAGGGGGACCGGAAATGAGCAGTTCTTC	CASSVARGTGNEQFF
TRBV18	.	TRBD2	TRBJ2-1	TGTGCCAGCTCACCACTAGCGGGAGTCTTGGGTAATGAGCAGTTCTTC	CASSPLAGVLGNEQFF
TRBV11-2	few	.	TRBJ1-5	TGTGCCAGCAGCTTAGGACTAACCGACAATCAGCCCCAGCATTTT	CASSLGLTDNQPQHF
TRBV24-1	.	TRBD2	TRBJ2-1	TGTGCCACCAGTGGCTTTTCAGCGGGAGGGCCGTATGAGCAGTTCTTC	CATSGFSAGGPYEQFF
TRBV10-2	.	.	TRBJ2-7	TGCGCCAGCAGTGACTGGATAGGGCAACACTCCTACGAGCAGTACTTC	CASSDWIGQHSYEQYF
TRBV5-1	once	.	TRBJ1-6	TGCGCCAGCAGCTCCGGGCCCGACACCCGGAATTCACCCCTCCACTTT	CASSSGPDTRNSPLHF
TRBV28	.	TRBD2	TRBJ2-1	TGTGCCAGCAGTTTACTAGCGGGAGTGGGCTATGAGCAGTTCTTC	CASSLLAGVGYEQFF
TRBV7-9	.	.	TRBJ1-6	TGTGCCAGCAGCTCTCAGGGAAATAATTCACCCCTCCACTTT	CASSSQGNNSPLHF
TRBV18	.	TRBD1	TRBJ1-1	TGTGCCAGCTCACCACCATACAGGAGGGGGCTTTGGGGCACTGAAGCTTTCTTT	CASSPPYRRGLWGTEAFF
TRBV10-3	.	TRBD1	TRBJ2-3	TGTGCCATTGGGACAGGGAGCCCCACAGATACGCAGTATTTT	CAIGTGSPTDTQYF
TRBV6-4	.	TRBD1	TRBJ1-6	TGTGCCAGCAGAGAGGAGGGGACAGCGGGTTCACCCCTCCACTTT	CASREEGTAGSPLHF
TRBV27	.	TRBD1	TRBJ2-7	TGTGCCAGCAGTTCCGGGACAGGGGCAAGCGAGCAGTACTTC	CASSSGTGASEQYF
TRBV5-1	.	.	TRBJ1-5	TGCGCCAGCAGTGTCCCTCAGAATAGCAATCAGCCCCAGCATTTT	CASSVPQNSNQPQHF
TRBV6-5	.	TRBD1	TRBJ2-4	TGTGCCAGCAGTTTCGGACAGGGTATAAACATTCAGTACTTC	CASSFGQGINIQYF
TRBV6-5	.	.	TRBJ2-2	TGTGCCAGCACCCCCGCGGGCGACACCGGGGAGCTGTTTTTT	CASTPAGDTGELFF
TRBV19	.	.	TRBJ2-5	TGTGCCAGTAGTATAAGAGTTTGGGGTCGGCAAGAGACCCAGTACTTC	CASSIRVWGRQETQYF
TRBV5-1	.	.	TRBJ2-3	TGCGCCAGCAGCTTGGATGGACAGAGCACAGATACGCAGTATTTT	CASSLDGQSTDTQYF
TRBV9	.	.	TRBJ1-6	TGTGCCAGCAGCGTAGCTGAGGGGTTTGGGATTTCACCCCTCCACTTT	CASSVAEGFGISPLHF
TRBV7-2	.	.	TRBJ2-7	TGTGCCAGCAGCTTAAACGGCCTACCCTCCTACGAGCAGTACTTC	CASSLNGLPSYEQYF
TRBV7-9	.	TRBD2	TRBJ2-7	TGTGCCAGCAGCGTTGGGACTAGCGGGTCCTACGAGCAGTACTTC	CASSVGTSGSYEQYF
TRBV5-1	.	.	TRBJ2-5	TGCGCCAGCAGCTTGAAAGAGACCCAGTACTTC	CASSLKETQYF
TRBV7-6	.	.	TRBJ2-7	TGTGCCAGCAGCTTAGTGCCAGGGAATTTGGACTACGAGCAGTACTTC	CASSLVPGNLDYEQYF
TRBV28	.	.	TRBJ2-1	TGTGCCAGCAGTTTATCGAGGGGCTCCTACAATGAGCAGTTCTTC	CASSLSRGSYNEQFF
TRBV14	once	.	TRBJ2-1	TGTGCCAGCAGCCAAGGAAAGCGGGCGTTATCCTACAATGAGCAGTTCTTC	CASSQGKRALSYNEQFF
TRBV14	.	.	TRBJ1-2	TGTGCCAGCAGCCCCGCGGGTACAGCTAACTATGGCTACACCTTC	CASSPAGTANYGYTF